The rows below give T cell receptor beta chains drawn from one sample of a study of T cells in Graves' hyperthyroidism and ophthalmopathy. TCRdb re-called the multiplex PCR reads with MiXCR, one entry per CDR3 protein. This sample yields approximately 740,000 distinct CDR3 sequences, of which 14% are seen a single time; roughly a tenth belongs to the top ten. Sequencing used blood. These receptors were collected from a woman under 30 with Graves' hyperthyroidism. CDR3s include the opening cysteine and the closing phenylalanine or tryptophan. D genes are given only for firm matches. For some rows the clone size is stated as once, few or many, or as a class when expanded; others skip it.

v_call,j_call,d_call,clone_size,cdr3_nt,cdr3_aa
TRBV7-9,TRBJ2-1,TRBD2,.,TGTGCCAGCAGCCCTAGCGGCTCGTCCTCCAATGAGCAGTTCTTC,CASSPSGSSSNEQFF
TRBV7-9,TRBJ2-7,TRBD1,.,TGTGCCAGCAGCTTAGCCTACACTGCCGGGACAGGGGGCGCTTACGAGCAGTACTTC,CASSLAYTAGTGGAYEQYF
TRBV19,TRBJ2-5,.,.,TGTGCCAGTAGTAGTCGCTTTTCAGTCTCAGAGACCCAGTACTTC,CASSSRFSVSETQYF
TRBV18,TRBJ1-4,TRBD1,many,TGTGCCAGCTCCCAGACAGGGTCAACTAATGAAAAACTGTTTTTT,CASSQTGSTNEKLFF
TRBV7-8,TRBJ2-3,.,few,TGTGCCAGCAGCTTAGCTGAAGGACAGCCCTCCACAGATACGCAGTATTTT,CASSLAEGQPSTDTQYF
TRBV2,TRBJ2-7,TRBD2,many,TGTGCCAGCAGGACGGGCGGGAGCTCCTACGAGCAGTACTTC,CASRTGGSSYEQYF
TRBV19,TRBJ2-3,.,.,TGTGCCAGTAGGATGCGAGGCGGCACAGATACGCAGTATTTT,CASRMRGGTDTQYF
TRBV5-6,TRBJ2-3,TRBD2,many,TGTGCCAGCAGCTCCCGGGTGACTAGCGGGACCGCAGATACGCAGTATTTT,CASSSRVTSGTADTQYF
TRBV25-1,TRBJ2-1,TRBD1,many,TGTGCCAGCAGTGAACTCCCCCCAGGGGGACAGGGTCAGAATGAGCAGTTCTTC,CASSELPPGGQGQNEQFF
TRBV5-8,TRBJ2-7,.,few,TGTGCCAATAGAGCGGAACGGAGCTACGAGCAGTACTTC,CANRAERSYEQYF
TRBV2,TRBJ1-4,TRBD1,few,TGTGCCAGCGTGTCGTTGGGGTGGACAGGGGGAAGCACTAATGAAAAACTGTTTTTT,CASVSLGWTGGSTNEKLFF
TRBV6-1,TRBJ2-7,.,few,TGTGCCGTTCGGACGGGAACCTACGAGCAGTACTTC,CAVRTGTYEQYF
TRBV11-3,TRBJ2-3,.,.,TGTGCCAGCAGCCCCCCGGCGGCGGATCAGCAGTATTTT,CASSPPAADQQYF
TRBV28,TRBJ2-3,TRBD1,many,TGTGCCAGCAGTTATCTTTGGGACAGGCCCACAGATACGCAGTATTTT,CASSYLWDRPTDTQYF
TRBV19,TRBJ2-5,.,few,TGTGCCAGTAGTATATTTCCAGGACCCCAAGAGACCCAGTACTTC,CASSIFPGPQETQYF
TRBV5-5,TRBJ2-1,.,many,TGTGCCAGCAGCTTAGCCTATTTCTACAATGAGCAGTTCTTC,CASSLAYFYNEQFF
TRBV6-1,TRBJ2-1,.,.,TGTGCCAGCCATTTAAACAATGAGCAGTTCTTC,CASHLNNEQFF
TRBV5-6,TRBJ2-7,.,many,TGTGCCAGCAGCTTGGTCGGACGTAACTCCTACGAGCAGTACTTC,CASSLVGRNSYEQYF
TRBV2,TRBJ1-5,TRBD1,few,TGTGCCAGCAGTCGGGACAGGGGGTACAATCAGCCCCAGCATTTT,CASSRDRGYNQPQHF
TRBV30,TRBJ1-3,.,many,TGTGCCTGGAGTGTTATGGGTGGAAACACCATATATTTT,CAWSVMGGNTIYF
TRBV6-1,TRBJ2-1,.,many,TGTGCCAGCAGCGGGGAATCTTACAATGAGCAGTTCTTC,CASSGESYNEQFF
TRBV3-1,TRBJ2-1,.,many,TGTGCCAGCAGCCAGGTCAGCGGAGCATACAATGAGCAGTTCTTC,CASSQVSGAYNEQFF
TRBV6-2/TRBV6-3,TRBJ2-7,.,.,TGTGCCAGCAGTTACTCGACCGTCAGGGGGGACTACGAGCAGTACTTC,CASSYSTVRGDYEQYF
TRBV6-1,TRBJ1-1,TRBD1,.,TGTGCCAGCAGTGAAGGAGGGACAGGGAAAGCTTTCTTT,CASSEGGTGKAFF
TRBV18,TRBJ2-1,.,many,TGTGCCAGCTCACGTACAGGGATTTACAATGAGCAGTTCTTC,CASSRTGIYNEQFF
TRBV24-1,TRBJ2-1,.,few,TGTGCCACCAGTGATTCCGGGGGCAGGGATTACAATGAGCAGTTCTTC,CATSDSGGRDYNEQFF
TRBV12-3/TRBV12-4,TRBJ2-7,.,many,TGTGCCAGCAGTTTAGTGTCCAGCGGATACATCTCACACGAGCAGTACTTC,CASSLVSSGYISHEQYF
TRBV20-1,TRBJ2-3,TRBD2,few,TGCAGTGCTCCGGGGCTAGCGGGAGGGTTAGATACGCAGTATTTT,CSAPGLAGGLDTQYF